Described below is a single T cell receptor (beta chain) sequence and its context. This clone's antigen is unknown. Base quality data are lacking; no much larger clone is found one base away. The library was prepared using PCR. The sample was run on an Illumina iSeq 100. In the original analysis: Non-productive sequences were filtered out, and CDR3s that did not start with C, did not end with F or W, or were shorter than 7 amino acids were discarded. Levenshtein distances (stringdist) and unrooted phylogenetic trees (ape) in R version 3.6.1 were used to assess CDR3 homology. TCRdb applied fastp at Q25 and MiXCR to the public reads, then kept only in-frame beta chains. Rows are unified per CDR3 protein, each entry keeping the most common DNA and genes. TCRdb, not the original authors, processed these V and J calls. In all, the sample holds approximately 23,000 distinct CDR3 sequences, and 50% to 65% of those were seen once. Approximately 1.1% of the sample rests with the top ten.

The convalescent patients' positive SARS-CoV-2 PCR tests fell between March and December 2020, which was before the Alpha, Beta and Delta variants emerged in the United States. Ficoll-Paque Plus gradient centrifugation was used to isolate PBMCs from whole blood, and the isolated PBMCs were then either used fresh or cryopreserved at -140C. The data originate from a study of vaccination and CD4 T cells after COVID-19 (dated by TCRdb to 2022 to 2024). Background on the whole study: Convalescent patients had a positive SARS-CoV-2 result on nasal swab PCR, and of these patients, several had mild disease and one had severe disease. Two doses of either the Pfizer-BioNTech BNT162b2 vaccine (n=8) or the Moderna mRNA-1273 vaccine (n=2) were administered to participants. Post-vaccine blood samples were collected a median of approximately 72 days after the second vaccine dose, ranging from about 12 to 250 days. In the convalescent cohort there were six males and four females, among whom were two Hispanic individuals, seven Caucasians, two Asians and one multiracial person. In ten to eleven COVID-19 convalescent patients and several infection-naive healthy vaccine recipients, the spike-specific CD4+ TCR repertoire before mRNA vaccination was compared with the repertoire after mRNA vaccination. Post-COVID blood samples were collected from convalescent patients a median of approximately 93 days after diagnosis, with a range of about 30 to 161 days.

The full study reports these points: In convalescent patients, a median around 83% of post-vaccine SARS-CoV-2-reactive clones were detected only after vaccination, and vaccine-specific priming was suggested by this finding. Of the vaccine-specific clones found in convalescent patients, nearly all (304 of 307) were mono-reactive for SARS-CoV-2 spike instead of being cross-reactive with common cold coronaviruses. The median count of SARS-CoV-2-reactive clonotypes went up from around 20 after infection to around 38 after vaccination, although the change was not significant. The number of convalescent patients in the study was relatively small, and the study did not examine early timepoints following natural infection.

This clonotype was sampled from a human donor who had recovered from COVID-19. The sample in question was CD4+ T cells from blood, obtained before SARS-CoV-2 vaccination.

The DNA sequence reads TGTGCCAGCAGCAGGTGGAATGGACGCTCTGGAAACACCATATATTTT. Its translation is CASSRWNGRSGNTIYF. The rearrangement combines TRBV6-1 with TRBJ1-3; there is no confident call for the D gene. The CDR3 spans 16 residues, from the cysteine through the phenylalanine. Just the 48-base CDR3 DNA is kept, in frame starting at base 1. The germline ends are 15 bases apart after V is trimmed by 6 bases and J by 0 bases. The germline V gene yields MNHNS for CDR1 and SASEGT for CDR2.